This T cell receptor (beta chain) derives from a study of human T cells and chemical hapten exposure. The overall study: Per-sample TCR yield variation was attributed mainly to small pooled library volume differences.

TCRdb re-called the RACE reads with MiXCR, one entry per CDR3 protein. Among tens of thousands of distinct CDR3 sequences listed, 8.5% were seen once. The table lists this clonotype with a few counts. Time point described: patch test 2, 6 weeks after DPC sensitization. Treatment given: therapeutic diphenylcyclopropenone sensitization with weekly scalp DPC. Material: whole blood, obtained in connection with sensitization to the hapten diphenylcyclopropenone (DPC). The receptor was isolated from a woman aged 45-59 years with alopecia areata. Some clones in this sample may be carry-over from other donors' samples.

CDR3 loop: CASSQSPRRSYNEQFF. CDR3 bases: TGTGCCAGCAGCCAATCTCCCAGACGCTCCTACAATGAGCAGTTCTTC. This chain joins TRBV14 and TRBJ2-1; D is unresolved. Trimming stripped 2 bases from V and 0 bases from J, with 11 bases between. CDR1 and CDR2 from the germline V gene are SGHDN and FVKESK. The CDR3 extends over 16 amino acids.